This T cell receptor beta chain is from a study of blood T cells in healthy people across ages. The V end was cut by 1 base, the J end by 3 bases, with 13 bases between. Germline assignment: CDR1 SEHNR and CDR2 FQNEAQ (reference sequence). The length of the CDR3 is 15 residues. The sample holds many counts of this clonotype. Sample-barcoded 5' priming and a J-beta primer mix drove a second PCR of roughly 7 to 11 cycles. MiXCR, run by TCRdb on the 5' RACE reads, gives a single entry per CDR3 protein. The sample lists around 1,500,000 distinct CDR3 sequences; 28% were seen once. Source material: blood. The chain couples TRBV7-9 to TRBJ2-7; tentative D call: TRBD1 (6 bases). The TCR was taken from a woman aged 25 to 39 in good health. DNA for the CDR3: TGTGCCAGCAGCTTAGAGGTACAGGGCGGCTACGAGCAGTACTTC. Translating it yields CASSLEVQGGYEQYF.